The 18 T cell receptor beta chains listed next were all sequenced from one sample in a study of blood T cell repertoires in COVID-19. Sequenced by immunoSEQ multiplex PCR; TCRdb stores in-frame clones only, minus some. The table includes about 300,000 clones, about nine tenths detected once. Sequencing was performed on PBMCs or T cells enriched from blood (not recorded which). The receptors here all came from a woman aged 50 to 60 who had been exposed to COVID-19.

The chain recombines TRBV7-8 with TRBJ1-2; D gene unclear. Deletions cut 1 base from V and 0 bases from J, with 6 bases between. Germline CDR1 reads SGHVS; CDR2 reads FQNEAQ. This CDR3 has 14 residues. CDR3 sequence reads: CASSLVATNYGYTF. The CDR3 region has the DNA TGTGCCAGCAGCTTAGTGGCCACTAACTATGGCTACACCTTC.

V gene TRBV9 combines with J gene TRBJ2-1, with TRBD2 identical over 7 bases. V gave up 0 bases and J gave up 9 bases; unmatched junction bases: 9. There are 15 residues in the CDR3. Germline V gene lookup returns CDR1 SGDLS and CDR2 YYNGEE. This chain's CDR3 is CASSVVRGGQLEQFF. The DNA for the CDR3 is TGTGCCAGCAGCGTAGTTCGCGGGGGTCAACTTGAGCAGTTCTTC.

V and J are TRBV28 and TRBJ1-2, with a weak D call TRBD1 (6 bases). Trimming removed 1 base from V and 1 base from J, with 13 bases in between. The CDR3 has 16 amino acids. CDR1 and CDR2 from the germline V gene are MDHEN and SYDVKM. The CDR3 loop is CASSLSGGGDNYGYTF. The CDR3 DNA reads as TGTGCCAGCAGTTTATCTGGGGGCGGTGATAACTATGGCTACACCTTC.

The table lists this clone with a few counts. This chain links TRBV28 with TRBJ1-2, with 9 bases that match TRBD1. Losses at the gene ends were 1 base for V and 8 bases for J; bases not matched to a gene: 8. Germline V gene data show CDR1 as MDHEN and CDR2 as SYDVKM. The CDR3 runs to 15 residues. The CDR3 spells CASSLSDRGSSGYTF. CDR3 bases: TGTGCCAGCAGTTTATCCGACAGGGGGTCATCGGGCTACACCTTC.

The chain has TRBV27 and TRBJ2-3, with 11 bases aligning to TRBD2. The germline gives CDR1 MNHEY, CDR2 SMNVEV (reference sequence). With 3 bases clipped from V and 2 bases from J, the junction kept 13 bases outside the gene matches. The CDR3 length is 19 residues. The CDR3 loop is CASSFPLPSGGRYTDTQYF. The CDR3 coding sequence is TGTGCCAGCAGTTTCCCCTTGCCTAGCGGGGGGCGATACACAGATACGCAGTATTTT.

The chain employs TRBV5-1 and TRBJ1-3; D is unclear. The CDR3 runs to 14 residues. Germline loops: CDR1 SGHRS, CDR2 YFSETQ. V dropped 0 bases and J dropped 7 bases, with 11 bases sitting between them. CDR3 protein: CASSLDLARNTIYF. CDR3 in DNA: TGCGCCAGCAGCTTGGACCTCGCTAGGAACACCATATATTTT.

V is TRBV5-6 and J is TRBJ2-5, with a tentative D call TRBD1 (6 bases). The CDR3 is 13 amino acids. V lost 4 bases and J lost 5, with 12 bases in between. Germline V gives CDR1 SGHDT, CDR2 YYEEEE. CDR3 DNA sequence: TGTGCCAGCAGCCCCGAGGGGGTTGAGACCCAGTACTTC. As protein: CASSPEGVETQYF.

As for this clone: Germline and junction disagree at one end, which may indicate a read error. The chain carries TRBV7-7 and TRBJ2-3; 14 bases fit TRBD2. Germline V gene data show CDR1 as SSHAT and CDR2 as FNYEAQ (reference sequence). The length of the CDR3 is 16 residues. CDR3 loop: CASSPRLAGGLDTQYF. CDR3 nucleotide sequence: TGTGCTAGCAGCCCGAGACTAGCGGGGGGGTTGGATACGCAGTATTTT. The full variable domain, in which reference TRBV7-7 and TRBJ2-3 provide the parts outside the CDR3, is GAGVSQSPRYKVTKRGQDVTLRCDPISSHATLYWYQQALGQGPEFLTYFNYEAQPDKSGLPSDRFSAERPEGSISTLTIQRTEQRDSAMYRCASSPRLAGGLDTQYFGPGTRLTVL.

This clone was found once. The gene calls are TRBV2 and TRBJ1-1; no clear D. Trimming pared 8 bases from V and 0 bases from J, leaving 4 bases between. From germline, CDR1 is SNHLY and CDR2 FYNNEI. The CDR3 runs to 11 residues. The CDR3 DNA follows: TGTGCCAGCCGGTTGAACACTGAAGCTTTCTTT. It encodes CASRLNTEAFF.

V gene TRBV5-1 combines with J gene TRBJ2-1; 10 bases match TRBD1. Germline loops: CDR1 SGHRS, CDR2 YFSETQ. The CDR3 contains 14 residues. V shed 4 bases and J 10 bases; nucleotides not matched to a gene: 8. The DNA of the CDR3 is TGCGCCAGCAGCCACGACAGGGGGCAGGAGGAGCAGTTCTTC. It translates to CASSHDRGQEEQFF.

The genes are TRBV28 and TRBJ1-1, with D maybe TRBD1 (5 bases). Trimming removed 2 bases from V and 0 bases from J, with 10 bases in between. The CDR3 consists of 15 residues. Germline V CDR1 and CDR2: MDHEN, SYDVKM. The CDR3 sequence is CASSLPRQLNTEAFF. The CDR3 nucleotides read TGTGCCAGCAGTTTACCGAGACAGTTGAACACTGAAGCTTTCTTT.

The chain recombines TRBV3-1 (or the pseudogene TRBV3-2) with TRBJ2-7; 11 bases match TRBD1. Germline values: CDR1 LGHDT, CDR2 YNNKEL (reference sequence). V shed 3 bases and J 3 bases; nucleotides not matched to a gene: 4. The CDR3 consists of 15 residues. This CDR3 is CASSQPGTGGYEQYF. CDR3 nucleotide sequence: TGTGCCAGCAGCCAGCCCGGGACAGGGGGCTACGAGCAGTACTTC.

J is TRBJ2-3 and V is TRBV30; the match to TRBD1 covers 9 bases. Germline V lookup: CDR1 GTSNPN, CDR2 SVGIG (reference sequence). J lost 4 bases, V lost 2 bases, and 7 bases had no gene match. The CDR3 length is 15 residues. The CDR3 region has the DNA TGTGCCTGGAGTCGACAGGGGGGATGGGCAGATACGCAGTATTTT. The encoded protein is CAWSRQGGWADTQYF. The full variable domain, completed using reference TRBV30 and TRBJ2-3, is SQTIHQWPATLVQPVGSPLSLECTVEGTSNPNLYWYRQAAGRGLQLLFYSVGIGQISSEVPQNLSASRPQDRQFILSSKKLLLSDSGFYLCAWSRQGGWADTQYFGPGTRLTVL.

This chain links TRBV7-9 with TRBJ1-1; no firm D call. V was clipped by 1 base and J by 0 bases, with 6 bases between them. This CDR3 contains 14 residues. Germline assignment: CDR1 SEHNR and CDR2 FQNEAQ (reference sequence). The CDR3, as DNA: TGTGCCAGCAGCTTAGATAGATTGAACACTGAAGCTTTCTTT. Protein product: CASSLDRLNTEAFF.

The chain joins TRBV3-1 (or the pseudogene TRBV3-2) to TRBJ1-1, with 7 bases that match TRBD1. Germline V lookup: CDR1 LGHDT, CDR2 YNNKEL (reference sequence). This CDR3 is built from 14 residues. J lost 4 bases, V lost 3 bases, and 5 bases had no gene match. CDR3 sequence reads: CASSQVAGGTEAFF. In DNA form, the CDR3 reads TGTGCCAGCAGCCAGGTGGCAGGGGGCACTGAAGCTTTCTTT.

This rearrangement joins TRBV7-2 to TRBJ1-2; 10 bases map to TRBD1. The CDR3 spans 15 residues. Germline V gives CDR1 SGHTA, CDR2 FQGNSA. Trimming took 0 bases from V and 2 from J; bases not matched to a gene: 0. The CDR3 spells CASSLAGQGNYGYTF. CDR3 DNA: TGTGCCAGCAGCTTAGCGGGACAGGGGAACTATGGCTACACCTTC.

The rearrangement joins TRBV6-2 or TRBV6-3 to TRBJ1-5; D is undetermined. CDR3 length equals 15 residues. V was shortened by 4 bases and J by 9 bases, with 19 bases between the two germline ends. The germline V gene has CDR1 MNHEY and CDR2 SVGEGT. The CDR3 protein is CASSFDRVVRWPQHF. In DNA form, the CDR3 reads TGTGCCAGCAGTTTCGATCGGGTGGTTCGTTGGCCCCAGCATTTT.

This clone was picked up a small number of times. The rearrangement joins TRBV21-1 to TRBJ2-2; TRBD2 reflects the table's D call only, with no check against the DNA. TRBV21-1 is listed as a pseudogene. The CDR3 loop spans 19 amino acids. The CDR3 sequence is CASSSSCGGTPLNTGELFF. The CDR3 DNA follows: TGTGCCAGCAGCAGTTCCTGCGGGGGGACGCCTTTGAACACCGGGGAGCTGTTTTTT.